The clone carrying this TCR beta chain was counted between two and nine times. No antigen is known for it. The record originates from a study of T cell responses to AZD1222 COVID-19 vaccine. Study in general: Recipients boosted at about 4 weeks or about 12 weeks are pooled.

Study findings and constraints: Among the donors, most were white British and more were female, and clonal diversity was possibly underestimated. The reported proportion of spike-specific TCRs targeting unmutated variant regions was nearly half. Repertoires were obtained solely post-peak T cell response.

V gave up 5 bases and J gave up 0 bases, with 22 bases separating them. CDR3 length: 19 amino acids. CDR1 SGHAT and CDR2 FQNNGV come from the germline V gene. Clones were sequenced by immunoSEQ multiplex PCR, and TCRdb holds only the in-frame ones, with some missing. The sample lists about 100,000 clones, 80% to 90% seen once, with roughly 6.3% in the top ten. Specimen: peripheral blood, collected on day 0 of AZD1222 vaccination. The rearrangement links TRBV11-2 to TRBJ1-4; no firm D call. This sequence was found in an adult in good health. Here the CDR3 DNA reads TGTGCCAGCAGCCCATATCGAGGGTCGATTTTGTCAACTAATGAAAAACTGTTTTTT. This sequence encodes CASSPYRGSILSTNEKLFF.